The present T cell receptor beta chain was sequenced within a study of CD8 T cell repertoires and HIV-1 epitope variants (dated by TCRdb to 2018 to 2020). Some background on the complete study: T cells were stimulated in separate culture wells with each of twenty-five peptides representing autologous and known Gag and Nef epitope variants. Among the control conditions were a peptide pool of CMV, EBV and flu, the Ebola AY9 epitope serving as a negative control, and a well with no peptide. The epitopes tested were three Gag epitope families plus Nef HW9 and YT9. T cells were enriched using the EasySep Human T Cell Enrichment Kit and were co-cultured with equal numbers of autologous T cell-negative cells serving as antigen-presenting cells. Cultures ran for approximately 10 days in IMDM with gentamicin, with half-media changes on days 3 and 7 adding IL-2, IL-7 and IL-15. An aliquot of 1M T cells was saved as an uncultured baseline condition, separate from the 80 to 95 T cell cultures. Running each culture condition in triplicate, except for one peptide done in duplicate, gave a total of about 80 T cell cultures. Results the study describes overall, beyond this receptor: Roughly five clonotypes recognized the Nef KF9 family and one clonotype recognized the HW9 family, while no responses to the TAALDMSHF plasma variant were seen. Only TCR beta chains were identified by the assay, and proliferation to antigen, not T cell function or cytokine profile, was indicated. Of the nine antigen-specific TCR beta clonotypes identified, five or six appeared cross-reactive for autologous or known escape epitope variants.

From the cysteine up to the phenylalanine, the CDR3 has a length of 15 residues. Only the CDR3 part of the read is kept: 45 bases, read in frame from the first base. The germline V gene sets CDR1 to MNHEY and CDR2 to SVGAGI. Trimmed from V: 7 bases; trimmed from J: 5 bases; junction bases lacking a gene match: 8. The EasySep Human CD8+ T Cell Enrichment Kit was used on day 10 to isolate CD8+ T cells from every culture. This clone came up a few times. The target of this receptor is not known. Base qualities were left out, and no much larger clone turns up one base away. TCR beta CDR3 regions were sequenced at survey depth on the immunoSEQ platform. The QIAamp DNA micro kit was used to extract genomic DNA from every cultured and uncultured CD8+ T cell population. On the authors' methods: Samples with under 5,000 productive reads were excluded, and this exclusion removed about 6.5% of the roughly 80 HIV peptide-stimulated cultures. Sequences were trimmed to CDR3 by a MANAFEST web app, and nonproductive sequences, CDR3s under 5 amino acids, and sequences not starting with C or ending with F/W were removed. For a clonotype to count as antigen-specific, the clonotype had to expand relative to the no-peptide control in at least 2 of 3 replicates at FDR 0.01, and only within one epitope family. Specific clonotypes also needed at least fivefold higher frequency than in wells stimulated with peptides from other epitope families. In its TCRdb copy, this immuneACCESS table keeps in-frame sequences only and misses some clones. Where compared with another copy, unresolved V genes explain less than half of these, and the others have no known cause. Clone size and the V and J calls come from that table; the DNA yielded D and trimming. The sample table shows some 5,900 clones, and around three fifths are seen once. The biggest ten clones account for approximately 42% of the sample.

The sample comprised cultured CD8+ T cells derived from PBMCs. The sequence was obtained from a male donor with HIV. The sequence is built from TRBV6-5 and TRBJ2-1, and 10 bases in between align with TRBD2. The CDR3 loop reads CASTSGLAANNEQFF. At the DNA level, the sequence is TGTGCCAGCACCTCAGGACTAGCGGCCAACAATGAGCAGTTCTTC.